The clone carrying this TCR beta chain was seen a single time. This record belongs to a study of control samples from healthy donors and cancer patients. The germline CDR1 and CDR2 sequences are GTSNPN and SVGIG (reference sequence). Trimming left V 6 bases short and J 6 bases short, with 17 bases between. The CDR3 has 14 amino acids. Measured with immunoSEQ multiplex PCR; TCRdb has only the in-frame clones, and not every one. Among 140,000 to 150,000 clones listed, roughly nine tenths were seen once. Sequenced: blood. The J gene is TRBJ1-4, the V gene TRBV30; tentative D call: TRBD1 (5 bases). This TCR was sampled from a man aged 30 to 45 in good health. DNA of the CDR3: TGTGCCTGCCCGGACCGGGACTTCGATGAAAAACTGTTTTTT. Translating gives CACPDRDFDEKLFF.